This TCR beta chain was obtained from a study of T cell repertoires in cytomegalovirus infection. Overall study context: Well-studied HLA-B-restricted CMV epitopes were used in the study alongside recently identified HLA-C-restricted ones. It was the public TCR beta signatures that indicated both CMV infection and matching HLA type.

Trimming left V 4 bases short and J 2 bases short, with 20 bases between. The CDR3 loop spans 17 amino acids. CDR1 is SGHKS and CDR2 is YYEKEE in the germline V gene (reference sequence). TCRdb passed the reads through MiXCR, listing each CDR3 protein once. The sample lists about 830,000 distinct CDR3 sequences, around a third seen once, with about an eighth in the top ten. This clonotype was seen a few times. The antigen is unknown. The input for sequencing was cultured CD8+ T cells from PBMCs, taken from culture after CMV antigen stimulation. This rearrangement joins TRBV5-5 to TRBJ2-3; the D is unclear. The TCR originated in a human donor in good health (CMV status not recorded). Some clones in this sample may be carry-over from other donors' samples. CDR3 nucleotides: TGTGCCAGCAGCGATTTTCCCGGATTTATCGACACAGATACGCAGTATTTT. This sequence encodes CASSDFPGFIDTDTQYF.